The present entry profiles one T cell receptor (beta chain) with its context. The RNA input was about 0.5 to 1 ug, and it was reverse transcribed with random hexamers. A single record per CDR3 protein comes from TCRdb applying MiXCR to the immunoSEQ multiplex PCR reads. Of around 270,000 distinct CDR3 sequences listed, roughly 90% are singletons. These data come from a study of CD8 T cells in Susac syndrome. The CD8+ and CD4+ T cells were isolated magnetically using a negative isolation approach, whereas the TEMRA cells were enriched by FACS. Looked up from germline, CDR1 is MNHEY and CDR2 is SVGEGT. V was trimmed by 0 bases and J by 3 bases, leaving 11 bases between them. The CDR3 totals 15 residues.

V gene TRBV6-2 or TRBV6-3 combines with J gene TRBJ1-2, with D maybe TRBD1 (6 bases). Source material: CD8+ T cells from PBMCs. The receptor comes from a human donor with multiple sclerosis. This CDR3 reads CASSYSLGTYYGYTF. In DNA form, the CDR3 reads TGTGCCAGCAGTTACTCGCTTGGGACATACTATGGCTACACCTTC.